These 17 T cell receptor beta chains share one sample of origin, sequenced in a study of Ad26.COV2.S vaccination and SARS-CoV-2 variants. Libraries were prepared by immunoSEQ multiplex PCR; TCRdb keeps only in-frame clonotypes and omits some of them. The data show around 300,000 clones, with about nine tenths seen just once and 6.4% held by the top ten. The sample's treatment: 19 received Ad26.COV2.S at low or high dose, single or two shots; about 5 received placebo; per-sample allocation not given. The investigators took samples on day 63 after the first vaccine or placebo injection. The sequencing here drew on peripheral blood, taken in a trial of Ad26.COV2.S vaccine versus placebo. These TCRs come from a person between 18 and 65 years old who received the Ad26.COV2.S COVID-19 vaccine or a placebo.

V and J are TRBV6-5 and TRBJ1-1; no firm D call. CDR3 length: 13 residues. CDR1 and CDR2 from the germline V gene are MNHEY and SVGAGI. V was cut by 0 bases and J by 6 bases, with 8 bases left in between. The CDR3 region is CASSYSNRPEAFF. Written as DNA, the CDR3 is TGTGCCAGCAGTTACTCGAACAGACCTGAAGCTTTCTTT.

This clone was counted a single time. This rearrangement joins TRBV19 to TRBJ1-1, with D maybe TRBD1 (5 bases). V was cut by 4 bases and J by 5 bases, with 14 bases left in between. CDR3 length: 14 amino acids. CDR1 is LNHDA and CDR2 is SQIVND in the germline V gene (reference sequence). The CDR3 DNA reads as TGTGCCAGTAGTAAGCGGCCGGGGGGTACTGAAGCTTTCTTT. Protein: CASSKRPGGTEAFF.

CDR3 amino acids: CASSNYGSYGYTF. CDR3 coding DNA: TGTGCCAGCAGTAACTATGGGAGCTATGGCTACACCTTC. The chain uses TRBV7-9 and TRBJ1-2; no clear D gene. V dropped 6 bases and J dropped 4 bases, with 12 bases sitting between them. The CDR3 spans 13 residues. CDR1 SEHNR and CDR2 FQNEAQ come from the germline V gene (reference sequence). Filled out from reference TRBV7-9 and TRBJ1-2, the complete variable domain reads DTGVSQNPRHKITKRGQNVTFRCDPISEHNRLYWYRQTLGQGPEFLTYFQNEAQLEKSRLLSDRFSAERPKGSFSTLEIQRTEQGDSAMYLCASSNYGSYGYTFGSGTRLTVV.

The V call is TRBV28, the J call TRBJ1-2; D might be TRBD1 (6 bases). The CDR3 loop spans 12 amino acids. The V gene's germline CDR1 is MDHEN and CDR2 SYDVKM. V lost 5 bases to trimming and J lost 8 bases, with 12 bases between them. CDR3 protein: CASSPPTGGYTF. CDR3 nucleotides: TGTGCCAGCAGTCCCCCCACAGGGGGCTACACCTTC.

This rearrangement joins TRBV10-2 to TRBJ1-2; 8 bases align to TRBD1. The V gene end was trimmed by 6 bases and the J gene end by 3 bases; junction bases not matched to a gene: 9. Germline V CDR1 and CDR2: WSHSY, SAAADI. This CDR3 has 15 residues. The CDR3 spells CASRPPRGRDYGYTF. CDR3 nucleotide sequence: TGCGCCAGCAGACCCCCCAGGGGGCGCGACTATGGCTACACCTTC.

Here the CDR3 reads CAWSWGTQRPEQYF. In DNA, the CDR3 is TGTGCCTGGAGCTGGGGGACTCAGCGGCCCGAGCAGTACTTC. The gene calls are TRBV30 and TRBJ2-7; perhaps TRBD2 as D (6 bases). This CDR3 region has 14 residues. From germline, CDR1 is GTSNPN and CDR2 SVGIG (reference sequence). V was cut by 3 bases and J by 6 bases, with 18 bases left in between.

The chain carries TRBV19 and TRBJ1-6, with 7 bases lining up with TRBD1. This CDR3 region has 16 residues. Germline loops: CDR1 LNHDA, CDR2 SQIVND (reference sequence). With V trimmed by 4 bases and J by 2 bases, 5 bases remained unmatched. This chain's CDR3 is CASSRTGEPYNSPLHF. In DNA form, the CDR3 reads TGTGCCAGTAGTAGAACAGGGGAGCCCTATAATTCACCCCTCCACTTT.

V is TRBV6-5 and J is TRBJ2-3; TRBD1 matches at 8 bases. CDR3 size: 15 residues. CDR1 is MNHEY and CDR2 is SVGAGI in the germline V gene. V lost 2 bases and J lost 3; bases outside the gene matches: 4. The CDR3 loop is CASSYGQGATDTQYF. The CDR3, as DNA: TGTGCCAGCAGTTACGGGCAGGGGGCGACAGATACGCAGTATTTT.

This rearrangement joins TRBV14 to TRBJ1-1; no firm D call. The CDR3 is 12 amino acids. V dropped 1 base and J dropped 8 bases, with 8 bases sitting between them. The germline gives CDR1 SGHDN, CDR2 FVKESK. In DNA form, the CDR3 reads TGTGCCAGCAGCCAAGCAGGCGGAGAAGCTTTCTTT. Its protein product is CASSQAGGEAFF.

The rearrangement links TRBV16 to TRBJ1-1, with 7 bases matching TRBD1. The germline V gene has CDR1 KGHSY and CDR2 FQNENV. This CDR3 contains 14 residues. V was clipped by 2 bases and J by 7 bases; unmatched bases: 7. The CDR3 DNA reads as TGTGCCAGCAGCCAACCGGGACAGTCGAGTGAAGCTTTCTTT. Translated: CASSQPGQSSEAFF. Combining the CDR3 with reference TRBV16 and TRBJ1-1 gives the whole variable domain GEEVAQTPKHLVRGEGQKAKLYCAPIKGHSYVFWYQQVLKNEFKFLISFQNENVFDETGMPKERFSAKCLPNSPCSLEIQATKLEDSAVYFCASSQPGQSSEAFFGQGTRLTVV.

The rearrangement links TRBV20-1 to TRBJ2-3; D ambiguous. V shed 3 bases and J shed 6 bases, with 16 bases lying between them. The CDR3 has 14 amino acids. Germline V gives CDR1 DFQATT, CDR2 SNEGSKA (reference sequence). This CDR3 is CSASSASILDTQYF. In nucleotides, the CDR3 is TGCAGTGCTAGTTCTGCCAGCATCTTGGATACGCAGTATTTT.

V usage is TRBV7-8 and J usage is TRBJ2-7; 7 bases line up with TRBD1. V gave up 7 bases and J gave up 2 bases; unmatched junction bases: 14. Germline CDR1 reads SGHVS; CDR2 reads FQNEAQ. The CDR3 covers 16 residues. The CDR3 DNA reads TGTGCCAGCAACCGAGGTTGGGGGACAGAACCCTACGAGCAGTACTTC. This gives the protein CASNRGWGTEPYEQYF.

This clone was found once. The chain links TRBV27 to TRBJ1-4; D remains unclear. Trimming pared 3 bases from V and 5 bases from J, leaving 7 bases between. The germline CDR1 and CDR2 sequences are MNHEY and SMNVEV (reference sequence). This CDR3 is built from 13 residues. The CDR3 sequence: CASSLLGNEKLFF. The CDR3 nucleotides are TGTGCCAGCAGTTTGCTCGGGAATGAAAAACTGTTTTTT.

This sequence joins TRBV19 and TRBJ1-6; D is uncertain. V gave up 5 bases and J gave up 12 bases, with 11 bases separating them. The CDR3 is made up of 12 amino acids. Germline CDR1 reads LNHDA; CDR2 reads SQIVND (reference sequence). CDR3 in DNA: TGTGCCAGTAGTGGTCCAACACAACCCCTCCACTTT. It yields the protein CASSGPTQPLHF.

The chain carries TRBV27 and TRBJ1-2, with D unclear. Germline CDR1 reads MNHEY; CDR2 reads SMNVEV (reference sequence). The V and J ends lost 4 bases and 4 bases respectively, with 16 bases between them. The CDR3 has 15 residues. The CDR3, as DNA: TGTGCCAGCAGTTCCCGGGAGAGGCCGACCTATGGCTACACCTTC. Protein product: CASSSRERPTYGYTF.

The rearrangement links TRBV28 to TRBJ1-4, with 9 bases fitting TRBD1. Germline lookup yields CDR1 MDHEN and CDR2 SYDVKM. Losses at the gene ends were 10 bases for V and 4 bases for J; bases not matched to a gene: 7. The CDR3 runs 14 residues. This CDR3 is CATTGGLNNEKLFF. The CDR3 DNA reads TGTGCCACCACAGGGGGCCTCAATAATGAAAAACTGTTTTTT.

J is TRBJ1-3 and V is TRBV6-4, with 7 bases that match TRBD1. The CDR3 is 16 amino acids. Looked up from germline, CDR1 is MRHNA and CDR2 is SNTAGT. V was clipped by 5 bases and J by 0 bases; unmatched bases: 7. CDR3 residues: CASSSADRSSGNTIYF. The CDR3 DNA follows: TGTGCCAGCAGTAGTGCGGACAGGAGCTCTGGAAACACCATATATTTT.